This T cell receptor (beta chain) was identified during a study of Ad26.COV2.S vaccination and SARS-CoV-2 variants. Study details: Ad26.COV2.S was injected intramuscularly once or twice, 56 days apart.

The study's findings and limits: Researchers cautioned that TCR breadth and depth analyses may have underestimated total T cell responses. Participants in the vaccine arm had higher spike-specific TCR breadth; placebo recipients had lower.

The V gene end was trimmed by 7 bases and the J gene end by 4 bases; junction bases not matched to a gene: 13. CDR3 length: 16 amino acids. Germline V gives CDR1 SNHLY, CDR2 FYNNEI. Comment on this clone: The antigen remains undetermined.

Clones were read by immunoSEQ multiplex PCR, and TCRdb kept only the in-frame ones, dropping some. The sample shows about 450,000 clones, roughly nine tenths of them seen only once. As to treatment: approximately 18 received Ad26.COV2.S at low or high dose, single or two shots; a few received placebo; per-sample allocation not given. Vaccine and placebo recipients were sampled on day 63 after the first injection. This chain links TRBV2 with TRBJ2-3; 8 bases agree with TRBD1. The receptor's source is a person between 18 and 65 years old who received the Ad26.COV2.S COVID-19 vaccine or a placebo. The sequences come from peripheral blood, collected in a trial of Ad26.COV2.S vaccine versus placebo. CDR3 sequence: CASTQRQGKGSDTQYF. In DNA form, the CDR3 reads TGTGCCAGCACCCAAAGACAGGGGAAGGGCTCAGATACGCAGTATTTT.